A single sample gave rise to the 10 T cell receptor beta chains below, sequenced in a study of siplizumab effects on memory and regulatory T cells. Sequencing was performed with immunoSEQ multiplex PCR; in TCRdb, only in-frame clones are kept and a portion is missing. The sample consists of 100,000 or so clones, about 93% of them appearing once. What was sequenced was non-Treg CD4+ T cells sorted from blood. The receptor set was obtained from a human donor in good health.

This clone was detected once. The genes are TRBV7-3 and TRBJ2-6; possible D gene TRBD2, 6 bases. CDR3 size: 15 residues. CDR1 is SGHTA, CDR2 FQGTGA, per germline. The V end was cut by 3 bases, the J end by 2 bases, with 8 bases between. CDR3 loop: CASSFGGTGANVLTF. CDR3 nucleotide sequence: TGTGCCAGCAGCTTCGGGGGAACTGGGGCCAACGTCCTGACTTTC.

The rearrangement uses TRBV10-3 and TRBJ2-5; TRBD1 or TRBD2 may be the D gene (5 bases each). Trimming took 4 bases from V and 4 from J, leaving 10 bases between them. CDR1 ENHRY and CDR2 SYGVKD come from the germline V gene. This CDR3 has 13 residues. CDR3 region: CAISVGVGETQYF. The CDR3 bases are TGTGCCATCAGTGTGGGGGTGGGAGAGACCCAGTACTTC.

The chain has TRBV4-3 and TRBJ1-4; D may be TRBD1 (5 bases). Trimming left V 0 bases short and J 6 bases short, with 14 bases between. Germline CDR1 reads LGHNA; CDR2 reads YSLEER. CDR3 size: 16 residues. CDR3 sequence (DNA): TGCGCCAGCAGCCAAGATAGAAGGGGTCAATATGAAAAACTGTTTTTT. Protein product: CASSQDRRGQYEKLFF.

The chain carries TRBV19 and TRBJ2-5; 8 bases agree with TRBD1. V shed 4 bases and J 5 bases; nucleotides not matched to a gene: 3. CDR3 length equals 13 residues. CDR1 and CDR2 (germline): LNHDA, SQIVND (reference sequence). The CDR3 region is CASSNRGWETQYF. The CDR3 DNA sequence: TGTGCCAGTAGTAACAGGGGGTGGGAGACCCAGTACTTC.

The J gene is TRBJ2-5, the V gene TRBV13; 9 bases map to TRBD2. Germline V gene lookup returns CDR1 PRHDT and CDR2 FYEKMQ (reference sequence). After removal of 3 bases from V and 3 bases from J, the junction contained 8 bases not matched to a gene. CDR3 length: 16 amino acids. The CDR3 is CASSFRLAGSKETQYF. The CDR3 bases are TGTGCCAGCAGCTTTCGGCTAGCGGGGAGTAAAGAGACCCAGTACTTC.

For the CDR3, the DNA is TGTGCCAGCGGAGGTCGGCGGGGGGGCCTCTACGAGCAGTACTTC. Residues: CASGGRRGGLYEQYF. The chain joins TRBV7-9 to TRBJ2-7; 9 nucleotides align to TRBD2. This CDR3 region has 15 residues. Germline V lookup: CDR1 SEHNR, CDR2 FQNEAQ (reference sequence). The V and J ends lost 8 bases and 3 bases, in that order; junction bases with no gene match: 11.

This chain links TRBV19 with TRBJ1-1, with a weak D call TRBD1 (5 bases). Trimming shortened V by 4 bases and J by 1 base, and 16 bases separated the two germline ends. The germline V gene has CDR1 LNHDA and CDR2 SQIVND (reference sequence). The CDR3 has 16 residues. CDR3 bases: TGTGCCAGTAGTACAGCCCTTGGGACGGGGAACACTGAAGCTTTCTTT. This codes for CASSTALGTGNTEAFF.

The V and J genes are TRBV2 and TRBJ2-3; D remains unclear. V lost 5 bases and J lost 5, with 8 bases in between. CDR3 length: 12 residues. CDR1 is SNHLY, CDR2 FYNNEI, per germline. CDR3 DNA: TGTGCCAGCAGTCGGTCTAGAGATACGCAGTATTTT. Amino acid sequence: CASSRSRDTQYF.

This rearrangement joins TRBV18 to TRBJ1-6, with 7 positions matching TRBD1. The CDR3 covers 15 residues. The V and J ends lost 3 bases and 5 bases, in that order; junction bases with no gene match: 4. In germline, CDR1 is KGHSH, CDR2 LQKENI. CDR3 DNA: TGTGCCAGCTCACCCGGACAGGTCGATAATTCACCCCTCCACTTT. Its translation is CASSPGQVDNSPLHF.

The chain has TRBV7-9 and TRBJ2-1; perhaps D is TRBD1 or TRBD2 (5 bases each). Per the germline V gene, CDR1 is SEHNR and CDR2 is FQNEAQ (reference sequence). This CDR3 spans 16 amino acids. V dropped 3 bases and J dropped 3 bases, with 15 bases sitting between them. As DNA, the CDR3 is TGTGCCAGCAGCTTCCTAGCATCAGGGCACTACAATGAGCAGTTCTTC. Amino acid sequence: CASSFLASGHYNEQFF.